This T cell receptor beta chain appears in the sequencing data of a study of blood T cells in healthy people across ages. Broader study findings: Unsorted PBMC input precluded a conclusive naive versus antigen-experienced comparison. Naive T cell percentage showed a strong correlation with TCR beta diversity. No one knew whether donors had CMV, which possibly confounded expanded clonotype changes.

Then a second PCR, running about 6 to 12 cycles, was carried out with a sample-barcoded 5' primer and a J-beta primer mix. Every cDNA molecule bore a tag from a template-switch adaptor containing 12 random nucleotides. TCRdb re-called the 5' RACE reads with MiXCR, one entry per CDR3 protein. The table has about 680,000 distinct CDR3 sequences, roughly 49% seen once. In regard to this clonotype: Its antigen is not known.

Germline CDR1 is GTSNPN and CDR2 is SVGIG (reference sequence). This CDR3 is built from 12 residues. V lost 5 bases and J 4 bases, leaving 11 bases between the germline ends. The chain joins TRBV30 to TRBJ1-2; D unresolved. The sequence was obtained from a woman aged 55-75 years in good health. The sequenced sample was blood. The CDR3 DNA reads TGTGCCTGGGGCGGTGAGGGCTATGGCTACACCTTC. This gives the protein CAWGGEGYGYTF. Variable domain in full (rest from reference TRBV30 and TRBJ1-2): SQTIHQWPATLVQPVGSPLSLECTVEGTSNPNLYWYRQAAGRGLQLLFYSVGIGQISSEVPQNLSASRPQDRQFILSSKKLLLSDSGFYLCAWGGEGYGYTFGSGTRLTVV.